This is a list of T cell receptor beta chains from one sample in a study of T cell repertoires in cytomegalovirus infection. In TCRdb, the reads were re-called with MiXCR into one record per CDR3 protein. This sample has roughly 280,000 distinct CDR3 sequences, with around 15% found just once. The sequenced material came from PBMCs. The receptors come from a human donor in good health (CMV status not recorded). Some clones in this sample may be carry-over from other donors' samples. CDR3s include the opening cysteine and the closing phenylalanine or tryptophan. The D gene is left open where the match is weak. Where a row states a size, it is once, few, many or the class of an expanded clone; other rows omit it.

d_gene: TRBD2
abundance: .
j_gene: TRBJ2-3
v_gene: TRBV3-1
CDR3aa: CASSQDIGAGTDTQYF
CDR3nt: TGTGCCAGCAGCCAAGATATAGGAGCGGGGACAGATACGCAGTATTTT

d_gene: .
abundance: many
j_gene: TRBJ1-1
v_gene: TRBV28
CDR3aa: CASPPAGQNTEAFF
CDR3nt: TGTGCCAGCCCTCCGGCGGGACAGAACACTGAAGCTTTCTTT

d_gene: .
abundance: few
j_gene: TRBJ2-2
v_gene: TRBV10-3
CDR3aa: CAIRGNTGELFF
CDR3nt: TGTGCCATCAGGGGGAACACCGGGGAGCTGTTTTTT

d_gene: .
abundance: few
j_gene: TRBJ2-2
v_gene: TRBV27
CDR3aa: CASSLARTHSGELFF
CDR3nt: TGTGCCAGCAGTTTAGCGAGGACCCATTCCGGGGAGCTGTTTTTT

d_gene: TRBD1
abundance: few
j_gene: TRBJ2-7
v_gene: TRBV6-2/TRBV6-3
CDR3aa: CASSYGTGAYYEQYF
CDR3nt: TGTGCCAGCAGCTACGGGACAGGGGCCTACTACGAGCAGTACTTC

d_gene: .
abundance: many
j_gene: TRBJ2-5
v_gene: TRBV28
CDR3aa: CASSGDGVQETQYF
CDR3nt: TGTGCCAGCAGTGGGGATGGCGTCCAAGAGACCCAGTACTTC

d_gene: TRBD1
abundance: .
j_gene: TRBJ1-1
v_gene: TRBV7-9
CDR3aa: CASSLGQGARTEAFF
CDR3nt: TGTGCCAGCAGCTTAGGACAGGGGGCGCGGACTGAAGCTTTCTTT

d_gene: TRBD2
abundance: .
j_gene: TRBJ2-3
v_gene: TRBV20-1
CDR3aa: CSAGLAGATDTQYF
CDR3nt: TGCAGTGCTGGATTAGCGGGGGCCACAGATACGCAGTATTTT

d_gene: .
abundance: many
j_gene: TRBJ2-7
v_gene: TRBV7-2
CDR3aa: CASSLISGLGSSSEQYF
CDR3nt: TGTGCCAGCAGCTTAATATCGGGGTTGGGGAGTTCGAGCGAGCAGTACTTC

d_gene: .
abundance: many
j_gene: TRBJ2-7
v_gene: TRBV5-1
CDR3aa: CASSLTPGPGGEQYF
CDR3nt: TGCGCCAGCAGCTTGACCCCCGGACCCGGTGGAGAGCAGTACTTC

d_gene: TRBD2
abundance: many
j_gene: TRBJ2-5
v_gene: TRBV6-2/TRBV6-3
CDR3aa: CASRWTSDQETQYF
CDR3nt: TGTGCCAGCAGGTGGACTAGCGACCAAGAGACCCAGTACTTC

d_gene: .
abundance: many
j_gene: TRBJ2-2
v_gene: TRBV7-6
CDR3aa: CASSLRQIGGTGELFF
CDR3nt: TGTGCCAGCAGCTTACGACAGATTGGAGGCACCGGGGAGCTGTTTTTT

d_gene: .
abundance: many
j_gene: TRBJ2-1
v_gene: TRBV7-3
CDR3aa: CASSLLRTAYNEQFF
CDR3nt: TGTGCCAGCAGCTTACTGAGGACGGCCTACAATGAGCAGTTCTTC

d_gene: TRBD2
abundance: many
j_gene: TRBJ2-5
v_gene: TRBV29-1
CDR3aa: CSVEDGLEETQYF
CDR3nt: TGCAGCGTTGAAGATGGACTAGAAGAGACCCAGTACTTC

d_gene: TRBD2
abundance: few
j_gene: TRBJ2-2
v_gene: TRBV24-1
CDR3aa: CATSEAWTSGRAGTGELFF
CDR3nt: TGTGCCACCAGTGAAGCCTGGACTAGCGGGAGGGCCGGGACCGGGGAGCTGTTTTTT

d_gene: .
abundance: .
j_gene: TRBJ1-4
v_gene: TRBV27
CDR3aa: CATKPNRGEKLFF
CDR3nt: TGTGCCACAAAGCCCAATCGGGGTGAAAAACTGTTTTTT

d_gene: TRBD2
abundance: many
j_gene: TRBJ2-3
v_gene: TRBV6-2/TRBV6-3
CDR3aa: CATKTSGSPRTDTQYF
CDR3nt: TGTGCCACGAAAACTAGCGGGAGCCCACGCACAGATACGCAGTATTTT

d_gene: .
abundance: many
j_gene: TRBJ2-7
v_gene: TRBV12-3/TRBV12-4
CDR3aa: CASSLALMIQYF
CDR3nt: TGTGCCAGCAGTTTAGCGCTAATGATTCAGTACTTC

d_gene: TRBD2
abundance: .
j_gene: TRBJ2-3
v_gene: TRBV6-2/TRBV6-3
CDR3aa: CASSYWTSGRGDTQYF
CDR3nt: TGTGCCAGCAGTTACTGGACTAGCGGGAGAGGAGATACGCAGTATTTT

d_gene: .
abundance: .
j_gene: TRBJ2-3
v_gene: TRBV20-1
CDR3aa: CSARGGAPDTQYF
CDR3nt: TGCAGTGCTAGAGGGGGGGCCCCAGATACGCAGTATTTT

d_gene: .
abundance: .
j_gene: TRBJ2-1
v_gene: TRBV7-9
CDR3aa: CASSPLRDNNEQFF
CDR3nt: TGTGCCAGCAGCCCCCTTCGGGACAACAATGAGCAGTTCTTC